The clone carrying this T cell receptor beta chain was counted between two and nine times. No antigen is known for it. CDR3 length: 14 residues. V was clipped by 6 bases and J by 5 bases, with 15 bases between them. Germline V gene lookup returns CDR1 ENHRY and CDR2 SYGVKD. This sample was taken from a study of blood T cells in healthy people across ages. Study conclusions and caveats: Across samples, TCR beta diversity tracked strongly with naive T cell percentage. Per million T cells, the diversity of TCR beta decreased roughly linearly as age advanced.

The second PCR ran roughly 7 to 11 cycles with a sample-barcoded 5' primer and J-beta primers. TCRdb reanalysed the 5' RACE reads using MiXCR and keeps one entry per CDR3 protein. The sample holds approximately 1,700,000 distinct CDR3 sequences, around 42% seen once. Sequenced input: blood. V and J are TRBV10-3 and TRBJ2-3; D is possibly TRBD2 (7 bases). This TCR derives from a human donor in good health. This CDR3 is CAIRSHREGDTQYF. In DNA form, the CDR3 reads TGTGCCATCAGGAGTCACAGGGAGGGAGATACGCAGTATTTT.